This T cell receptor (beta chain) was retrieved from a study of metastatic and nonmetastatic thyroid tumors. Study-wide points: Significantly higher TCR beta diversity was reportedly seen in malignant thyroid tumors than benign nodules, in blood and tumor.

The CDR3 has 16 amino acids. Germline values: CDR1 SGHTS, CDR2 YDEGEE. As processed by the authors: The distant-metastasis classifier for papillary thyroid cancer was built from CDR3 differences across clinicopathological groups. Using MiXCR, TCRdb reanalyzed the PCR reads. The V and J calls, along with clone size, are taken from TCRdb and not from the paper's own processing. The table has fewer than 13,000 clones, 12% seen once; the top ten hold about 12%. To note about this clone: The antigen is unknown. One end of the junction varies from germline; a read error may be responsible.

All patients reached thyroid surgery having received no treatment beforehand. J is TRBJ1-4 and V is TRBV5-8, with D possibly TRBD1 on 5 matching bases. Sequences were obtained from blood. The source is a female donor with papillary thyroid cancer or a benign thyroid nodule (not recorded which). Some clones in this sample may be carry-over from other donors' samples. The CDR3 is CASSFDSGLANERLFF. The CDR3 DNA sequence: TGTGCCAGCAGCTTTGACAGCGGGTTGGCTAATGAAAGACTGTTTTTT. Full variable domain (missing parts from reference TRBV5-8 and TRBJ1-4): EAGVTQSPTHLIKTRGQQATLRCSPISGHTSVYWYQQALGLGLQFLLWYDEGEERNRGNFPPRFSGRQFPNYSSELNVNALELEDSALYLCASSFDSGLANERLFFGSGTQLSVL.